This T cell receptor beta chain was sequenced during a study of cytomegalovirus exposure and HLA in healthy donors. Study findings and constraints: A list of 150 to 200 TCR beta chains associated with cytomegalovirus was given.

Libraries were prepared by immunoSEQ multiplex PCR; TCRdb keeps only in-frame clonotypes and omits some of them. In the table there are about 150,000 clones, about 86% of which are singletons. Concerning this clone itself: Its antigen is unidentified.

This CDR3 is 14 amino acids long. Unmatched junction bases numbered 4, after V lost 4 bases and J lost 4 bases. Per germline, CDR1 SGHVS and CDR2 FQNEAQ. The sequenced sample consisted of PBMCs. The origin of this receptor is a man between 18 and 29 years old in good health and CMV-seropositive. The chain couples TRBV7-8 to TRBJ2-1; 7 bases line up with TRBD1. CDR3 loop: CASSSPTGYNEQFF. The CDR3 DNA reads TGTGCCAGCAGCTCGCCGACAGGGTACAATGAGCAGTTCTTC.